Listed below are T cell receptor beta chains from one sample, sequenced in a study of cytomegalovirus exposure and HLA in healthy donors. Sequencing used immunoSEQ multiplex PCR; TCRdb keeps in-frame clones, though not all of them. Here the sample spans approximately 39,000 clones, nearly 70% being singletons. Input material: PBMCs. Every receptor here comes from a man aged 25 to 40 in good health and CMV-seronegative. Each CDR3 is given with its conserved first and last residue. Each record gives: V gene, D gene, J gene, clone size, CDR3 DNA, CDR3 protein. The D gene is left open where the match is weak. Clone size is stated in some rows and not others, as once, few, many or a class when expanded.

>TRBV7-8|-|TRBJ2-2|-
TGTGCCAGCAGCCCGACGGCCACTACGAACACCGGGGAGCTGTTTTTT
CASSPTATTNTGELFF
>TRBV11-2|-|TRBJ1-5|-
TGTGCCAGCAGCTTAGGCAACAGGAATCAGCCCCAGCATTTT
CASSLGNRNQPQHF
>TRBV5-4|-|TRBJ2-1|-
TGTGCCAGCAGCCTGGGACTTCCCCTCAATGAGCAGTTCTTC
CASSLGLPLNEQFF
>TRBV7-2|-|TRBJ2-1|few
TGTGCCAGCAGCTTAGCATCACTAGTCTTCAACAATGAGCAGTTCTTC
CASSLASLVFNNEQFF
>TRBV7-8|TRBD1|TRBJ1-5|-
TGTGCCAGCAGCCACGGACAGGGGGCTGGAACGAGCAATCAGCCCCAGCATTTT
CASSHGQGAGTSNQPQHF
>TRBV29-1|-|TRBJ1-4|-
TGCAGCGTTAGCTTCGGGAATGAAAAACTGTTTTTT
CSVSFGNEKLFF
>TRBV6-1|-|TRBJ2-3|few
TGTGCCAGCAGTGAAGCGCCCGGGGTACCCACAGATACGCAGTATTTT
CASSEAPGVPTDTQYF
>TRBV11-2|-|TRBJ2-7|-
TGTGCCAGCAGCACCGGGACTGGAAGTAGAGTGCAGTACTTC
CASSTGTGSRVQYF
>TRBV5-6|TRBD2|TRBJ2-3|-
TGTGCCAGCAGCTTGGCCATTAGCGGGACCTCCACAGGTACGCAGTATTTT
CASSLAISGTSTGTQYF
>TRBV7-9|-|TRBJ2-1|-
TGTGCCAGCAGCGACACTTCGCTAACGACTGAGCAGTTCTTC
CASSDTSLTTEQFF
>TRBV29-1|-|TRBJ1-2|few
TGCAGCGTTGAAAACCAGGGTGGCTACACCTTC
CSVENQGGYTF
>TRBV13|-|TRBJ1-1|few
TGTGCCAGTTCTAGCGGGCGGACCACTGAAGCTTTCTTT
CASSSGRTTEAFF
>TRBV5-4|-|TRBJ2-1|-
TGTGCCAGCAGCTTGGTACTACATGAGCAGTTCTTC
CASSLVLHEQFF
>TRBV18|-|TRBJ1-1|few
TGTGCCAGCTCCCGTACCTGGGCTGAGACGAACACTGAAGCTTTCTTT
CASSRTWAETNTEAFF
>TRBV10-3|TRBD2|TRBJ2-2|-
TGTGCCATCAGTGAACCTCCCGGGACTAAGAACACCGGGGAGCTGTTTTTT
CAISEPPGTKNTGELFF
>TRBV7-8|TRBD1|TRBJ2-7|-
TGTGCCAGCACCCCCCGGACAGGGGGCGGGTTCTCCTACGAGCAGTACTTC
CASTPRTGGGFSYEQYF
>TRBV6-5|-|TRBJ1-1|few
TGTGCCAGCAGGAGGACATACCCTATGAACACTGAAGCTTTCTTT
CASRRTYPMNTEAFF
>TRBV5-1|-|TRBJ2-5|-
TGCGCCAGCAAACAGAGCCAAGAGACCCAGTACTTC
CASKQSQETQYF
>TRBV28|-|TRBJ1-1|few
TGTGCCAGCATGGCAGGAACTGAAGCTTTCTTT
CASMAGTEAFF
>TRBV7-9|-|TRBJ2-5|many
TGTGCCAGCAGCTTAGCCGGGACATACTATACAAAAGAGACCCAGTACTTC
CASSLAGTYYTKETQYF
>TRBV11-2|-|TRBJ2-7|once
TGTGCCAGCAGCCCGTACGGGAGAAAGGGTTACGAGCAGTACTTC
CASSPYGRKGYEQYF
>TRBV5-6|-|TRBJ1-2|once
TGTGCCAGCAGCTTGGCCTCAGGGCCCGAAGGCTACACCTTC
CASSLASGPEGYTF
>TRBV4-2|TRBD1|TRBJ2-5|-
TGTGCCAGCAGCTCCCGGACAGGGGGCGGAGAGACCCAGTACTTC
CASSSRTGGGETQYF